Below, 3 T cell receptor beta chains from the same sample are listed, as sequenced in a study of T-cell memory formation after mild COVID-19. TCRdb re-called the 5' RACE reads with MiXCR, one entry per CDR3 protein. The sample carries tens of thousands of distinct CDR3 sequences, approximately 13% recorded once. Material for sequencing was PBMCs or a T cell subset sorted from them (not recorded which). These receptor sequences come from an adult woman who had mild COVID-19 (a few samples of this study predate the infection). Cell type and time point are not known.

V is TRBV29-1 and J is TRBJ2-7; tentative D call: TRBD2 (5 bases). The CDR3 sequence is 12 residues long. The V and J ends lost 4 bases and 2 bases respectively, with 9 bases between them. The germline gives CDR1 SQVTM, CDR2 ANQGSEA. The CDR3 spells CSVATGTYEQYF. The CDR3 coding sequence is TGCAGCGTTGCCACCGGGACCTACGAGCAGTACTTC.

V gene TRBV6-6 combines with J gene TRBJ2-3; 10 positions match TRBD2. CDR3 length: 15 amino acids. The V segment lost 6 bases and the J segment 4 bases; nucleotides outside the gene matches: 7. Germline CDR1 and CDR2: MNHNY and SVGAGI (reference sequence). The CDR3 spells CASSPFSGGSDTQYF. CDR3 nucleotides: TGTGCCAGCAGCCCGTTTAGCGGGGGGTCAGATACGCAGTATTTT.

This rearrangement joins TRBV29-1 to TRBJ2-2; 9 bases align to TRBD1. Germline-derived CDR1 and CDR2 are SQVTM and ANQGSEA. Trimming at V came to 6 bases and at J to 7 bases, leaving 12 bases not matched to a gene. The CDR3 runs to 15 residues. In DNA, the CDR3 is TGCAGCGTGGTGACCGGGACAGGGTTAAGCGGGGAGCTGTTTTTT. Its translation: CSVVTGTGLSGELFF.